Included here is one TCR beta chain sequence, with context. The target antigen is unknown. Time point specified: patch test 2, 6 weeks after DPC sensitization. The treatment denotes: therapeutic diphenylcyclopropenone sensitization with weekly scalp DPC. This CDR3 is 16 amino acids long. Trimming removed 0 bases at V and 3 bases at J, with 12 bases between. Germline V gene sequence: CDR1 LGHDT, CDR2 YNNKEL (reference sequence). The sample is drawn from a study of human T cells and chemical hapten exposure. Study results and caveats: Relative to control repertoires, expanded TCRs gave rise to significantly more large CDR3 similarity clusters. Donor immune responses may differ from healthy people's, since all donors had alopecia.

TCRdb processed the RACE reads anew with MiXCR; each CDR3 protein has one entry. The table includes some 82,000 distinct CDR3 sequences, 6.6% detected once. This receptor was obtained from a woman in her 30s with alopecia areata. Some clones in this sample may be carry-over from other donors' samples. The material sequenced was whole blood, taken in connection with sensitization to the hapten diphenylcyclopropenone (DPC). The rearrangement links TRBV3-1 to TRBJ2-1; TRBD1 is a possible D gene (6 bases). The CDR3 loop reads CASSQDRRGSYNEQFF. The CDR3 nucleotides read TGTGCCAGCAGCCAAGATAGAAGGGGGAGCTACAATGAGCAGTTCTTC.